These T cell receptor beta chains were read from a single sample in a study of beta chain features in type 1 diabetes. The method was immunoSEQ multiplex PCR; TCRdb's version includes in-frame clones alone and lacks a portion of them. The sample consists of hundreds of thousands of clones, roughly 13% of them appearing once. Material for sequencing was naive CD4+ T cells from blood. All receptors come from a man between 18 and 35 years old with type 1 diabetes. Each CDR3 is given with its conserved first and last residue. A D gene is named only where the DNA matches it firmly. Only some rows state a clone size, as once, few, many or a class for expanded clones.

v_call: TRBV5-1; cdr3_length: 15; j_call: TRBJ2-6; clone_size: -; d_call: -; cdr3_nt: TGCGCCAGCAGCCTCCTCGAGACTGGGGCCAACGTCCTGACTTTC; cdr3_aa: CASSLLETGANVLTF
v_call: TRBV7-9; cdr3_length: 17; j_call: TRBJ1-6; clone_size: few; d_call: TRBD1; cdr3_nt: TGTGCCAGCAGCTTAGCCTTCGGGACAGGGGGAGATTCACCCCTCCACTTT; cdr3_aa: CASSLAFGTGGDSPLHF
v_call: TRBV30; cdr3_length: 15; j_call: TRBJ2-2; clone_size: few; d_call: -; cdr3_nt: TGTGCCTCCGGAGTGGGACGGAGGAACACCGGGGAGCTGTTTTTT; cdr3_aa: CASGVGRRNTGELFF
v_call: TRBV6-1; cdr3_length: 14; j_call: TRBJ2-1; clone_size: -; d_call: -; cdr3_nt: TGTGCCAGCAGTAAGGGTGGCTCCTACAATGAGCAGTTCTTC; cdr3_aa: CASSKGGSYNEQFF
v_call: TRBV5-1; cdr3_length: 11; j_call: TRBJ1-1; clone_size: few; d_call: -; cdr3_nt: TGCGCCAGCAAAACGAACACTGAAGCTTTCTTT; cdr3_aa: CASKTNTEAFF
v_call: TRBV5-1; cdr3_length: 15; j_call: TRBJ2-5; clone_size: once; d_call: -; cdr3_nt: TGCGCCAGCCGGACTTCCGGGACGAGGCAAGAGACCCAGTACTTC; cdr3_aa: CASRTSGTRQETQYF
v_call: TRBV7-3; cdr3_length: 16; j_call: TRBJ2-2; clone_size: -; d_call: -; cdr3_nt: TGTGCCAGCAGCTTAACTGAGCAGGGGAACACCGGGGAGCTGTTTTTT; cdr3_aa: CASSLTEQGNTGELFF
v_call: TRBV5-4; cdr3_length: 13; j_call: TRBJ1-1; clone_size: few; d_call: TRBD1; cdr3_nt: TGTGCCAGCAGCCTTGACAGGGACACTGAAGCTTTCTTT; cdr3_aa: CASSLDRDTEAFF
v_call: TRBV28; cdr3_length: 17; j_call: TRBJ2-2; clone_size: -; d_call: TRBD2; cdr3_nt: TGTGCCAGCAGTCCCCCCGGGGGGGCTGTAAACACCGGGGAGCTGTTTTTT; cdr3_aa: CASSPPGGAVNTGELFF
v_call: TRBV29-1; cdr3_length: 15; j_call: TRBJ1-2; clone_size: -; d_call: -; cdr3_nt: TGCAGCGTTGAAGAAGTTCCGAGGCCCAACTATGGCTACACCTTC; cdr3_aa: CSVEEVPRPNYGYTF
v_call: TRBV4-1; cdr3_length: 18; j_call: TRBJ2-3; clone_size: few; d_call: TRBD2; cdr3_nt: TGCGCCAGCAGCCTTTCCTGGGGGGGTAGTTCTAGCACAGATACGCAGTATTTT; cdr3_aa: CASSLSWGGSSSTDTQYF
v_call: TRBV12-5; cdr3_length: 15; j_call: TRBJ2-2; clone_size: few; d_call: -; cdr3_nt: TGTGCTAGTGGGAACAGGGCCGCGAACACCGGGGAGCTGTTTTTT; cdr3_aa: CASGNRAANTGELFF
v_call: TRBV30; cdr3_length: 11; j_call: TRBJ2-7; clone_size: few; d_call: TRBD1; cdr3_nt: TGTGCCTGGAGTGCAGGGGGTCTGCAGTACTTC; cdr3_aa: CAWSAGGLQYF
v_call: TRBV7-9; cdr3_length: 14; j_call: TRBJ2-2; clone_size: -; d_call: -; cdr3_nt: TGTGCCAGCAGAAGGCAGGCGAACACCGGGGAGCTGTTTTTT; cdr3_aa: CASRRQANTGELFF
v_call: TRBV19; cdr3_length: 15; j_call: TRBJ1-1; clone_size: few; d_call: TRBD1; cdr3_nt: TGTGCCAGTAGTATATCCGGACAGGGGGCATTCGAAGCTTTCTTT; cdr3_aa: CASSISGQGAFEAFF
v_call: TRBV4-3; cdr3_length: 17; j_call: TRBJ1-3; clone_size: -; d_call: TRBD1; cdr3_nt: TGCGCCAGCAGCCAAACCAGACAGGGCTACTCTGGAAACACCATATATTTT; cdr3_aa: CASSQTRQGYSGNTIYF
v_call: TRBV2; cdr3_length: 14; j_call: TRBJ2-6; clone_size: few; d_call: -; cdr3_nt: TGTGCCAGCAGTGGGGCGGCTGGGGCCAACGTCCTGACTTTC; cdr3_aa: CASSGAAGANVLTF
v_call: TRBV4-2; cdr3_length: 16; j_call: TRBJ1-2; clone_size: -; d_call: TRBD1; cdr3_nt: TGTGCCAGCAGCCAAGAATTGCAACAGGGGGGTTATGGCTACACCTTC; cdr3_aa: CASSQELQQGGYGYTF
v_call: TRBV4-1; cdr3_length: 15; j_call: TRBJ2-6; clone_size: few; d_call: -; cdr3_nt: TGCGCCAGCCAACCTATAGGTACTGGGGCCAACGTCCTGACTTTC; cdr3_aa: CASQPIGTGANVLTF
v_call: TRBV2; cdr3_length: 13; j_call: TRBJ1-3; clone_size: few; d_call: TRBD1; cdr3_nt: TGTGCCTCACAGGGGGAGACTGGAAACACCATATATTTT; cdr3_aa: CASQGETGNTIYF
v_call: TRBV29-1; cdr3_length: 15; j_call: TRBJ1-1; clone_size: -; d_call: -; cdr3_nt: TGCAGCGTTGAATGGTCCGGATGGATGAACACTGAAGCTTTCTTT; cdr3_aa: CSVEWSGWMNTEAFF
v_call: TRBV6-5; cdr3_length: 15; j_call: TRBJ2-1; clone_size: -; d_call: TRBD2; cdr3_nt: TGTGCCAGCAGTTACAGGGGACTAGTGATCGATGAGCAGTTCTTC; cdr3_aa: CASSYRGLVIDEQFF
v_call: TRBV7-3; cdr3_length: 15; j_call: TRBJ1-1; clone_size: -; d_call: -; cdr3_nt: TGTGCCAGCAGACCTTATAAATGGCTCGGCACTGAAGCTTTCTTT; cdr3_aa: CASRPYKWLGTEAFF